This paragraph reports one T cell receptor (beta chain). Its antigen is not known. TCR cDNA, made by 5'RACE template switching, carried an added universal primer site and UMIs. TCRdb independently ran MiXCR on the 5' RACE reads; one entry per CDR3 protein. This sample yields over 150,000 distinct CDR3 sequences, of which roughly 6.4% are seen a single time; less than 3.5% belongs to the top ten. This CDR3 contains 14 residues. Trimming took off 1 base at V and 5 bases at J, with 9 bases between the two ends. From germline, CDR1 is LGHDT and CDR2 YNNKEL (reference sequence). The record originates from a study of T cells after yellow fever vaccination. Study background: Low-cell-number fractions underwent preparation using SMART-Seq v4 Ultra Low Input.

Study-wide results and caveats: Within FACS-sorted repertoires, abundant clonotypes contaminating from the bulk population could be present.

The chain employs TRBV3-1 and TRBJ1-5; D is undetermined. This TCR came from a man younger than 35 who received the YFV17D yellow fever vaccine. This specimen consisted of CD4+ T cells sorted from PBMCs, obtained on the day of the first yellow fever vaccination. The CDR3 DNA sequence: TGTGCCAGCAGCCAAGGGATGACGGATCAGCCCCAGCATTTT. Translation gives CASSQGMTDQPQHF. Full variable domain (missing parts from reference TRBV3-1 and TRBJ1-5): DTAVSQTPKYLVTQMGNDKSIKCEQNLGHDTMYWYKQDSKKFLKIMFSYNNKELIINETVPNRFSPKSPDKAHLNLHINSLELGDSAVYFCASSQGMTDQPQHFGDGTRLSIL.